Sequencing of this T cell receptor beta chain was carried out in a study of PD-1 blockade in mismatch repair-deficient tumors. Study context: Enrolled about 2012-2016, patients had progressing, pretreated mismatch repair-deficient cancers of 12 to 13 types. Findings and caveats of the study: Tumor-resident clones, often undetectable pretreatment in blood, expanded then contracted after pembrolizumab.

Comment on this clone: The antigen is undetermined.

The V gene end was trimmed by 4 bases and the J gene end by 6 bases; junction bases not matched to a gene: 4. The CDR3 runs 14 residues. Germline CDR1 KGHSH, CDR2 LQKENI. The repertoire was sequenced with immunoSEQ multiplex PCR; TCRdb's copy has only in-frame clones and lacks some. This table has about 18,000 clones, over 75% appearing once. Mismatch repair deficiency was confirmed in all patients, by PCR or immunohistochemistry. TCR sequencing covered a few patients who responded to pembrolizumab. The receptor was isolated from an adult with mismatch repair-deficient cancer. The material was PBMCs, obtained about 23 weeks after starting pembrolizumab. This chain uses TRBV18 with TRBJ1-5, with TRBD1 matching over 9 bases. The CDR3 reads CASSQSGQGQPQHF. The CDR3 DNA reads TGTGCCAGCTCACAATCGGGACAGGGTCAGCCCCAGCATTTT.